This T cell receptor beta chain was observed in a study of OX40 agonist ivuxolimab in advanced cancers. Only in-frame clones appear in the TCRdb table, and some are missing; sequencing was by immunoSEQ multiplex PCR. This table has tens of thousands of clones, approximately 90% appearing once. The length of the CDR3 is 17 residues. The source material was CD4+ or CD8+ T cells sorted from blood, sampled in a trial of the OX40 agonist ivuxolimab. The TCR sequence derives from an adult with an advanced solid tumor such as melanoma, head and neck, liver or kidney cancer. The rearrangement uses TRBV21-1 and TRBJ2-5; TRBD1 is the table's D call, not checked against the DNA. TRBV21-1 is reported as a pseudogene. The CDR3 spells CASSKYYQATVQETQYF. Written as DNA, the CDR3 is TGTGCCAGCAGCAAATATTATCAGGCGACGGTACAAGAGACCCAGTACTTC.